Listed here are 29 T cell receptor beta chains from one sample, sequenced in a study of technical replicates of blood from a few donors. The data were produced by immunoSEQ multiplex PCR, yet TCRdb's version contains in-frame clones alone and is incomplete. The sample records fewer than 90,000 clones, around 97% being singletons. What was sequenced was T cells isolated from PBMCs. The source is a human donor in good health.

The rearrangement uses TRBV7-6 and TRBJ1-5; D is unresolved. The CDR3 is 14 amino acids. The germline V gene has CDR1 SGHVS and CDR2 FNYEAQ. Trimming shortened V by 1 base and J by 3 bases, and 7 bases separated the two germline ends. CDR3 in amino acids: CASSLGRNNQPQHF. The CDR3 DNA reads TGTGCCAGCAGCTTAGGGCGGAACAATCAGCCCCAGCATTTT.

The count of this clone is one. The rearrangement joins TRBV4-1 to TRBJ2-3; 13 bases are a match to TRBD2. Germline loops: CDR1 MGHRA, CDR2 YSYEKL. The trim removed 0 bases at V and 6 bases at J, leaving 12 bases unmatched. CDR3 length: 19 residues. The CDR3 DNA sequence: TGCGCCAGCAGCCAAGACCCCGGGACTAGCGGGGCAGGTTGGGATACGCAGTATTTT. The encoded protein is CASSQDPGTSGAGWDTQYF.

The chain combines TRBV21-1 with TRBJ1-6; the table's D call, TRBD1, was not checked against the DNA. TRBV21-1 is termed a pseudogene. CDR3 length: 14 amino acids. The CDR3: CARGDNPDNSPLHF. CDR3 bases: TGTGCCAGGGGGGACAACCCCGATAATTCACCCCTCCACTTT.

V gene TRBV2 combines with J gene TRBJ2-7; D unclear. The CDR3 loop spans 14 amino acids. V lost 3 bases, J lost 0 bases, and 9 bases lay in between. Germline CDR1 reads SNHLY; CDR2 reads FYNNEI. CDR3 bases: TGTGCCAGCAGTGACCGCAGAAGCTCCTACGAGCAGTACTTC. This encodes CASSDRRSSYEQYF.

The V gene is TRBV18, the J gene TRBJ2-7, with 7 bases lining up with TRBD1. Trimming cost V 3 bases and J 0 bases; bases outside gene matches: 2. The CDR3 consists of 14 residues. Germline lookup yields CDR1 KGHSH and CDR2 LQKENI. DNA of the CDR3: TGTGCCAGCTCACCGTGGGACAGCTCCTACGAGCAGTACTTC. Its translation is CASSPWDSSYEQYF. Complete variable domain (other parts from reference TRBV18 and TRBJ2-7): NAGVMQNPRHLVRRRGQEARLRCSPMKGHSHVYWYRQLPEEGLKFMVYLQKENIIDESGMPKERFSAEFPKEGPSILRIQQVVRGDSAAYFCASSPWDSSYEQYFGPGTRLTVT.

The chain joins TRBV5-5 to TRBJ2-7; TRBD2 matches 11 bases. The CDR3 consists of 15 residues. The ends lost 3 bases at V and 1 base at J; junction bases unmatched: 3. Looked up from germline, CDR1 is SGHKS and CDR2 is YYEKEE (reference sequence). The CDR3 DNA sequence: TGTGCCAGCAGCTCTTTAGCGGGAGGGTCCTACGAGCAGTACTTC. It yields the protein CASSSLAGGSYEQYF.

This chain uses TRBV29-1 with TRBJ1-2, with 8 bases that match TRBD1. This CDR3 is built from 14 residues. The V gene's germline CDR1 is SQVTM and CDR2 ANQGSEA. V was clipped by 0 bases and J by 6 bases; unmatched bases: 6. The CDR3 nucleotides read TGCAGCGTTGAAGATCACAGGGGGGAGGATGGCTACACCTTC. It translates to CSVEDHRGEDGYTF.

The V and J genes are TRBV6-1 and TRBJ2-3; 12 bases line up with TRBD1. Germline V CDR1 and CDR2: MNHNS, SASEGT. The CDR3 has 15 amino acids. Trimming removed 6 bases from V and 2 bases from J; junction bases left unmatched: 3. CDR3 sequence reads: CASRGGQGATDTQYF. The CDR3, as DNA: TGTGCCAGCAGGGGGGGACAGGGGGCCACAGATACGCAGTATTTT.

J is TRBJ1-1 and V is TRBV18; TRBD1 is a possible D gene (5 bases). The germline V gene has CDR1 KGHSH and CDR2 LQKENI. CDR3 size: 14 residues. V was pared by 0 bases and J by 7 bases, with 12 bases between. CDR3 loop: CASSPPPGGGEAFF. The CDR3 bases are TGTGCCAGCTCACCACCACCCGGGGGAGGTGAAGCTTTCTTT.

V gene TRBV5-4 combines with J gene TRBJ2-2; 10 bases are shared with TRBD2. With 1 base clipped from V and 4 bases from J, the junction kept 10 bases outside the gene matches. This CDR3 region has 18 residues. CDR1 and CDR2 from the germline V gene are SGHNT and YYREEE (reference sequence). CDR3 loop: CASSLIAGGPRGTGELFF. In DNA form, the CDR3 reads TGTGCCAGCAGCTTGATAGCGGGGGGCCCTCGTGGCACCGGGGAGCTGTTTTTT.

In DNA, the CDR3 is TGCAGCGTTGAAAGCGCGGGCGGGGATGAGCAGTTCTTC. It is translated as CSVESAGGDEQFF. The chain employs TRBV29-1 and TRBJ2-1; the D gene is possibly TRBD2 (6 bases). V lost 2 bases and J 8 bases, leaving 13 bases between the germline ends. This CDR3 spans 13 amino acids. The germline V gene has CDR1 SQVTM and CDR2 ANQGSEA.

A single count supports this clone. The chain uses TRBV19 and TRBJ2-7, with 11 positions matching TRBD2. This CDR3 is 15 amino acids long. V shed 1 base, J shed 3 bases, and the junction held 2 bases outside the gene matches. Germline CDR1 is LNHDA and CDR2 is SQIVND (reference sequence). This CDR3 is CASSIGGLAVYEQYF. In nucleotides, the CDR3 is TGTGCCAGTAGTATAGGGGGACTAGCGGTCTACGAGCAGTACTTC.

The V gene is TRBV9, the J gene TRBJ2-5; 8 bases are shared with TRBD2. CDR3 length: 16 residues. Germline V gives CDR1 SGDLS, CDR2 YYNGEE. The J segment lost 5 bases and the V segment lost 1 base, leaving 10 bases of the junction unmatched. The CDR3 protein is CASSVFDGRAGETQYF. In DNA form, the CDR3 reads TGTGCCAGCAGCGTATTCGACGGGAGGGCAGGGGAGACCCAGTACTTC.

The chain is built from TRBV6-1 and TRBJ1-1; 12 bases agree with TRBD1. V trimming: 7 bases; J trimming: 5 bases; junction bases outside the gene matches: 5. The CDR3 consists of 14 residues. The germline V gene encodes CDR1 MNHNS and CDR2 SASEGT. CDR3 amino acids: CASKLGQGATEAFF. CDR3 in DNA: TGTGCCAGCAAACTGGGACAGGGGGCGACTGAAGCTTTCTTT.

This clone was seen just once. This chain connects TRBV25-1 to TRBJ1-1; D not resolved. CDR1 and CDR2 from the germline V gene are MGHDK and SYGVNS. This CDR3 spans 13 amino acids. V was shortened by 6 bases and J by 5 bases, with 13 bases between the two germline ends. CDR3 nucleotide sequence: TGTGCCAGCAGCGGAGGTGCGTGGACTGAAGCTTTCTTT. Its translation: CASSGGAWTEAFF.

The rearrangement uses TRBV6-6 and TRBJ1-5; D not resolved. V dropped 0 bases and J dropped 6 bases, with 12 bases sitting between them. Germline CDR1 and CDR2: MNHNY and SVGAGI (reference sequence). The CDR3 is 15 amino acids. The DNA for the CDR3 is TGTGCCAGCAGTTACTCAGACACCGTAGGTCAGCCCCAGCATTTT. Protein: CASSYSDTVGQPQHF.

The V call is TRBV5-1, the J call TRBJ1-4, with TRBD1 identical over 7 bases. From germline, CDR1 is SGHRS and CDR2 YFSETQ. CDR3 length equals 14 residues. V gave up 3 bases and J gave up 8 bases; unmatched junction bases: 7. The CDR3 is CASSSTGIEEKLFF. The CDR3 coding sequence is TGCGCCAGCAGCTCGACAGGGATAGAGGAAAAACTGTTTTTT.

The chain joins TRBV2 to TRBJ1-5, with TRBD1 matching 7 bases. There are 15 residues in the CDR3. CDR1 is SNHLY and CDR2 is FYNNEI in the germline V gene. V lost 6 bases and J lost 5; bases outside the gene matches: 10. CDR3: CASRGRQGRDQPQHF. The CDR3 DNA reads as TGTGCCAGCAGGGGTAGACAGGGAAGGGATCAGCCCCAGCATTTT.

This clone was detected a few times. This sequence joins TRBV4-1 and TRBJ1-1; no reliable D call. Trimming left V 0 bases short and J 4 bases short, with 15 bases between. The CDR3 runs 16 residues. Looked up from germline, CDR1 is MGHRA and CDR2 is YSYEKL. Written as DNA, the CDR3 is TGCGCCAGCAGCCAAGATCGGAGGGCCCGGAGCACTGAAGCTTTCTTT. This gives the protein CASSQDRRARSTEAFF.

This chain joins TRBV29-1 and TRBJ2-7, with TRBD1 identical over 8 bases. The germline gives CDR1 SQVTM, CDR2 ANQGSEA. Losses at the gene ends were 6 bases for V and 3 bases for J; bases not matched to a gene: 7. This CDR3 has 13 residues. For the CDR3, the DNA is TGCAGCGTGGCCACAGGGGGATACTACGAGCAGTACTTC. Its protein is CSVATGGYYEQYF.

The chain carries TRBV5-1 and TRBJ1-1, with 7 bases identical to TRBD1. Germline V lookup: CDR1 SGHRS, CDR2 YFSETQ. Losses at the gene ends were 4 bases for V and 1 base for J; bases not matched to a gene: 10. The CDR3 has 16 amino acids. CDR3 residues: CASSKTGAYGNTEAFF. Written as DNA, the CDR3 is TGCGCCAGCAGCAAAACAGGGGCCTATGGGAACACTGAAGCTTTCTTT.

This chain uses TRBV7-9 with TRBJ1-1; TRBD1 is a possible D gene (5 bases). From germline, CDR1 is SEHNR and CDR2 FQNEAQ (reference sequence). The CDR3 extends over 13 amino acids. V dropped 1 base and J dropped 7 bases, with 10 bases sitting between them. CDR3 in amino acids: CASSLVGEGEAFF. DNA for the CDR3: TGTGCCAGCAGCTTAGTAGGGGAAGGTGAAGCTTTCTTT.

The CDR3 nucleotides are TGCGCCAGCAGCACAAGACTCGGGAACACCGGGGAGCTGTTTTTT. Protein sequence: CASSTRLGNTGELFF. The chain joins TRBV5-1 to TRBJ2-2; D call uncertain. The CDR3 spans 15 residues. The ends were cut back, 4 bases at V and 1 base at J, with 11 bases in the middle. Germline V gene sequence: CDR1 SGHRS, CDR2 YFSETQ.

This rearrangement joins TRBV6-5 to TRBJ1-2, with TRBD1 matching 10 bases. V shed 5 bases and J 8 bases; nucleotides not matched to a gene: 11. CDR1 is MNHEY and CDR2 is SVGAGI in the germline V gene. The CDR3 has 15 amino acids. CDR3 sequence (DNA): TGTGCCAGCAGTATTTACGGGACAGGGGAAGGCGGCTACACCTTC. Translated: CASSIYGTGEGGYTF.

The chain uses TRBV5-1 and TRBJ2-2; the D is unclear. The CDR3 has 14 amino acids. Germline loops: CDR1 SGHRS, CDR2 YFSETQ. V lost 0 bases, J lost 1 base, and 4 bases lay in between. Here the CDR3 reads CASSLAQNTGELFF. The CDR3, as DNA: TGCGCCAGCAGCTTGGCACAGAACACCGGGGAGCTGTTTTTT.

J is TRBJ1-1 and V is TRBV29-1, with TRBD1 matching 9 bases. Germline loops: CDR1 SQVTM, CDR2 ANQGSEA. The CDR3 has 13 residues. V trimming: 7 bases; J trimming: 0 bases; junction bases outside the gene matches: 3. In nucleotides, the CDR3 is TGCAGCGGGGGACAGGGTCTGAACACTGAAGCTTTCTTT. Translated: CSGGQGLNTEAFF.

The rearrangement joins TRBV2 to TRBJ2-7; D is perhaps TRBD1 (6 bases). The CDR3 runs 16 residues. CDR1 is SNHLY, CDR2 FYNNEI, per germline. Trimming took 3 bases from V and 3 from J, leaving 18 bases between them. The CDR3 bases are TGTGCCAGCAGTGAGACTACAGGGATTACTGGCTACGAGCAGTACTTC. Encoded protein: CASSETTGITGYEQYF.

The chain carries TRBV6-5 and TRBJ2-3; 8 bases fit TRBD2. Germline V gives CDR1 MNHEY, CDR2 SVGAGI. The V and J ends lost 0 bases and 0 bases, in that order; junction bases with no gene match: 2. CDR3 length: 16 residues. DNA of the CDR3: TGTGCCAGCAGTTACTCGGCTAGCGGGAGCACAGATACGCAGTATTTT. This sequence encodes CASSYSASGSTDTQYF.

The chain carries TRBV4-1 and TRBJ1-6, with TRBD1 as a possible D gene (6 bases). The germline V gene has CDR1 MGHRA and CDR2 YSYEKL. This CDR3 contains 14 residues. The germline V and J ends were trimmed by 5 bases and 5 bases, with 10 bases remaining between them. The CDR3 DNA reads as TGCGCCAGCAGCACCCGGACAGATAATTCACCCCTCCACTTT. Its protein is CASSTRTDNSPLHF.